The rows below give T cell receptor beta chains drawn from one sample of a study of T cell responses to AZD1222 COVID-19 vaccine. Sequenced by immunoSEQ multiplex PCR; TCRdb stores in-frame clones only, minus some. The table has some 150,000 clones, roughly 93% seen once. The sample here was peripheral blood, taken on day 0 of MenACWY control vaccination. The source is an adult in good health. The CDR3 runs from the conserved cysteine through the conserved F or W. A D gene is named only where the DNA matches it firmly. Size values are once, few and many counts, or a class for expanded clones, and some rows have none.

CDR3aa	CDR3nt	d_gene	j_gene	abundance	v_gene
CASSLWGYDNEQFF	TGTGCCAGCAGCTTGTGGGGGTATGACAATGAGCAGTTCTTC	NA	TRBJ2-1	NA	TRBV5-4
CASSSMGGDRETQYF	TGTGCCAGCAGTTCCATGGGTGGAGACAGGGAGACCCAGTACTTC	NA	TRBJ2-5	NA	TRBV7-3
CAGGFNYGYTF	TGTGCGGGCGGATTCAACTATGGCTACACCTTC	NA	TRBJ1-2	NA	TRBV6-5
CATRELVTGELFF	TGTGCCACCCGGGAGTTAGTAACCGGGGAGCTGTTTTTT	NA	TRBJ2-2	NA	TRBV24-1
CSVEERRETQYF	TGCAGCGTTGAAGAACGAAGGGAGACCCAGTACTTC	NA	TRBJ2-5	NA	TRBV29-1
CASSKGAEKLFF	TGTGCCAGTAGTAAAGGAGCCGAAAAACTGTTTTTT	NA	TRBJ1-4	NA	TRBV19
CASTQGTGTSEAFF	TGTGCCAGCACCCAGGGTACAGGAACTTCTGAAGCTTTCTTT	NA	TRBJ1-1	NA	TRBV2
CASEVRFDSNQPQHF	TGTGCCAGTGAGGTCAGGTTCGATAGCAATCAGCCCCAGCATTTT	NA	TRBJ1-5	NA	TRBV19
CASSPGQEISYEQYF	TGTGCCAGCAGCCCCGGACAGGAAATTTCCTACGAGCAGTACTTC	TRBD1	TRBJ2-7	NA	TRBV27
CASSGGTRDYTF	TGTGCCAGCAGCGGGGGGACGCGTGACTACACCTTC	NA	TRBJ1-2	NA	TRBV5-4
CASSKDRGFGTEAFF	TGCGCCAGCAGCAAGGACAGGGGGTTTGGCACTGAAGCTTTCTTT	TRBD1	TRBJ1-1	NA	TRBV5-1
CASSPDSKSGELFF	TGTGCCAGCAGCCCAGACTCCAAATCCGGGGAGCTGTTTTTT	NA	TRBJ2-2	NA	TRBV7-9
CASSQDWTGDYEQYF	TGCGCCAGCAGCCAAGATTGGACAGGGGACTACGAGCAGTACTTC	TRBD1	TRBJ2-7	few	TRBV4-3
CATSPTGAGNEQFF	TGTGCCACCTCACCCACCGGAGCGGGGAATGAGCAGTTCTTC	TRBD2	TRBJ2-1	NA	TRBV7-2
CASSARQGIYGYTF	TGTGCCAGCAGCGCCAGACAGGGTATCTATGGCTACACCTTC	TRBD1	TRBJ1-2	NA	TRBV9
CASSIVRGTEAFF	TGTGCCAGTAGTATTGTACGCGGCACTGAAGCTTTCTTT	NA	TRBJ1-1	NA	TRBV19
CASSLGQRGYTF	TGCGCCAGCAGCTTGGGACAACGAGGCTACACCTTC	NA	TRBJ1-2	NA	TRBV5-1
CASSFEGVQGYTF	TGCGCCAGCAGCTTCGAAGGAGTGCAGGGCTACACCTTC	NA	TRBJ1-2	NA	TRBV5-1
CASSQGGGRAFF	TGCGCCAGCAGCCAAGGGGGGGGAAGAGCTTTCTTT	NA	TRBJ1-1	NA	TRBV4-3
CASSVGLAGSGNSPLHF	TGTGCCAGCAGCGTAGGATTGGCAGGGAGCGGGAATTCACCCCTCCACTTT	NA	TRBJ1-6	NA	TRBV9
CASSQVDRGDSPLHF	TGTGCCAGCAGCCAGGTCGACAGGGGTGATTCACCCCTCCACTTT	TRBD1	TRBJ1-6	NA	TRBV5-6
CASSRAGGETQYF	TGTGCCAGCAGCCGAGCCGGGGGAGAGACCCAGTACTTC	NA	TRBJ2-5	NA	TRBV5-6